This T cell receptor (beta chain) was obtained from a study of early T cells in non-severe SARS-CoV-2 infection. Study-wide background: The sequenced material was bulk RNA from unsorted whole blood, and its chains were unpaired. Study outcomes and limitations: Matching with VDJdb favored anti-spike CD8 responses (missing private and CD4 specificities).

Individually, cDNA molecules had unique molecular identifiers attached to them. TCRdb passed the 5' RACE reads through MiXCR, listing each CDR3 protein once. The table records around 100,000 distinct CDR3 sequences, less than 15% of them present only once. Worth noting for this clonotype: Its cognate antigen is unknown.

V was pared by 1 base and J by 5 bases, with 12 bases between. The CDR3 covers 15 residues. Germline lookup yields CDR1 MDHEN and CDR2 SYDVKM. The sequence derives from an adult who was a healthcare worker with PCR-confirmed SARS-CoV-2 infection or an uninfected control (not recorded which). What was sequenced was whole blood. This chain connects TRBV28 to TRBJ1-5; D unclear. Written as DNA, the CDR3 is TGTGCCAGCAGTTTATCGTTTTTTGGGGATCAGCCCCAGCATTTT. This encodes CASSLSFFGDQPQHF.